This T cell receptor (beta chain) appears in the sequencing data of a study of CD8 T cells in ankylosing spondylitis. In TCRdb, the 5' RACE reads were re-called with MiXCR into one record per CDR3 protein. The profile covers 180,000 or so distinct CDR3 sequences, with around a tenth appearing a single time and 25% to 30% taken by the ten largest. This CDR3 contains 18 residues. From germline, CDR1 is SGHAT and CDR2 FQNNGV. V trimming: 5 bases; J trimming: 4 bases; junction bases outside the gene matches: 13. The receptor comes from a male donor with ankylosing spondylitis or in good health (not recorded which). The V gene is TRBV11-2, the J gene TRBJ2-5; 13 bases align to TRBD2. The sequencing input was blood, either unsorted or a sorted T cell fraction (not recorded which). The CDR3 DNA reads TGTGCCAGCAGCATTAGGTCGACTAGCGGGGGGTATGGAGAGACCCAGTACTTC. It translates to CASSIRSTSGGYGETQYF.